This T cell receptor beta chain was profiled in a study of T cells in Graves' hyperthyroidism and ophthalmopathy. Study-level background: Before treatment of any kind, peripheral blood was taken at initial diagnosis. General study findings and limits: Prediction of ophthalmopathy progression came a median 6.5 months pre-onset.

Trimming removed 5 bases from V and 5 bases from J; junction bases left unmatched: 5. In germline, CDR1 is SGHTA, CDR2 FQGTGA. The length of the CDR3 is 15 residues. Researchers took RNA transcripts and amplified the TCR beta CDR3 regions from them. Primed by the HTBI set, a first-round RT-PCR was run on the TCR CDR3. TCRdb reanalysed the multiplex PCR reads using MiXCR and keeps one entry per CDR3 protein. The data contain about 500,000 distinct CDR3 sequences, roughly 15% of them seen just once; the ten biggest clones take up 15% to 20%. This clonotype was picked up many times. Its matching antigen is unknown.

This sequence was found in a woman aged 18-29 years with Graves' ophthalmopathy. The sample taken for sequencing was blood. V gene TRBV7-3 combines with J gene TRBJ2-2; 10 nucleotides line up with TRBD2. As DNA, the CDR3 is TGTGCCAGCAGCCGAGGACTAGCGGTTACCGGGGAGCTGTTTTTT. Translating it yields CASSRGLAVTGELFF.